One and the same sample provided the 9 T cell receptor beta chains below, sequenced in a study of beta chain features in type 1 diabetes. Isolated RNA was reverse transcribed in full, so expressed TCRB transcripts were sequenced. TCRdb's copy holds only in-frame clones and misses some; the assay was immunoSEQ multiplex PCR. The sample consists of 200,000 to 250,000 clones, around 9.9% of them appearing once. The sequencing input was central memory CD4+ T cells from blood. Every receptor here comes from a man aged 18 to 29 in good health.

This clone was seen more than once but under ten times. The rearrangement links TRBV5-1 to TRBJ2-1, with 14 nucleotides matching TRBD2. With V trimmed by 4 bases and J by 2 bases, 2 bases remained unmatched. In germline, CDR1 is SGHRS, CDR2 YFSETQ. The CDR3 consists of 16 residues. In nucleotides, the CDR3 is TGCGCCAGCAGCGCGACTAGCGGGGGGGCCTACAATGAGCAGTTCTTC. It yields the protein CASSATSGGAYNEQFF.

The genes are TRBV18 and TRBJ2-1, with D possibly TRBD2 on 6 matching bases. The CDR3 consists of 15 residues. Germline values: CDR1 KGHSH, CDR2 LQKENI. Between the trimmed V and J ends, which lost 3 bases and 6 bases, there was a span of 15 bases. The CDR3, as DNA: TGTGCCAGCTCACCTCCGACTAGTTTCCGCAATGAGCAGTTCTTC. Translated: CASSPPTSFRNEQFF.

This chain links TRBV30 with TRBJ1-5, with D possibly TRBD1 on 6 matching bases. Germline loops: CDR1 GTSNPN, CDR2 SVGIG (reference sequence). The ends were cut back, 1 base at V and 5 bases at J, with 9 bases in the middle. The CDR3 loop spans 13 amino acids. The CDR3 DNA sequence: TGTGCCTGGAGTGCGGCAGGGGATCAGCCCCAGCATTTT. Protein: CAWSAAGDQPQHF.

This clone has more than one count but fewer than ten. J is TRBJ2-2 and V is TRBV4-2; the D is unclear. Between the trimmed V and J ends, which lost 2 bases and 3 bases, there was a span of 7 bases. CDR1 is LGHNA, CDR2 YNFKEQ, per germline. The CDR3 sequence is 14 residues long. The DNA for the CDR3 is TGTGCCAGCAGCCAAAAGGATTACACCGGGGAGCTGTTTTTT. Residues: CASSQKDYTGELFF.

Comments on this clone: A much larger clone is a single base away; this may be a read error. The same CDR3 can be traced to other DNA sequences in this sample. The chain is built from TRBV18 and TRBJ2-3; D not certain. The CDR3 extends over 13 amino acids. The germline V gene encodes CDR1 KGHSH and CDR2 LQKENI. Between the trimmed V and J ends, which lost 3 bases and 0 bases, there was a span of 4 bases. The CDR3 region is CASSPSSTDTQYF. CDR3 nucleotide sequence: TGTGCCAGCTCACCTTCTAGCACAGATACGCAGTATTTT.

This chain joins TRBV2 and TRBJ1-5; 7 bases match TRBD1. Germline V lookup: CDR1 SNHLY, CDR2 FYNNEI. The V gene end was trimmed by 8 bases and the J gene end by 7 bases; junction bases not matched to a gene: 11. This CDR3 is built from 14 residues. CDR3 in amino acids: CASSRQGREQPQHF. As DNA, the CDR3 is TGTGCCAGCTCGAGACAGGGAAGGGAACAGCCCCAGCATTTT.

This clone turned up a few times. The rearrangement joins TRBV7-9 to TRBJ2-7; tentative D call: TRBD2 (5 bases). Germline V gene lookup returns CDR1 SEHNR and CDR2 FQNEAQ (reference sequence). The CDR3 covers 12 residues. V gave up 5 bases and J gave up 6 bases, with 11 bases separating them. In DNA, the CDR3 is TGTGCCAGCAGCCAGGTAGAGGGCGAGCAGTACTTC. This codes for CASSQVEGEQYF.

The chain recombines TRBV6-6 with TRBJ1-3, with TRBD1 as a possible D gene (6 bases). The V end lost 0 bases, the J end lost 0 bases, and 6 bases lay between the germline ends. The CDR3 has 15 residues. Germline lookup yields CDR1 MNHNY and CDR2 SVGAGI (reference sequence). CDR3 sequence (DNA): TGTGCCAGCAGTTACTCGACAGGCTCTGGAAACACCATATATTTT. Translated: CASSYSTGSGNTIYF.

This clone was counted only a few times. This chain uses TRBV25-1 with TRBJ2-1; D is possibly TRBD1 (6 bases). The V gene lost 8 bases and the J gene lost 6 bases, with 11 bases spanning the gap. This CDR3 has 12 amino acids. Germline-derived CDR1 and CDR2 are MGHDK and SYGVNS. CDR3 in amino acids: CASGGQPNEQFF. DNA for the CDR3: TGTGCCAGCGGAGGACAGCCCAATGAGCAGTTCTTC.